These 15 T cell receptor beta chains originate from one sample sequenced in a study of T cell repertoires in cytomegalovirus infection. Antigen specificity for these receptors is unknown. Each CDR3 protein is one row after TCRdb ran MiXCR on the reads. This sample yields about 360,000 distinct CDR3 sequences, of which roughly 34% are seen a single time; roughly 13% belongs to the top ten. The sample here was cultured PBMCs, taken from culture after CMV antigen stimulation. The source of these receptors is a human donor in good health (CMV status not recorded). Some clones in this sample may be carry-over from other donors' samples.

The chain uses TRBV2 and TRBJ2-1; 13 bases map to TRBD2. Trimming cost V 9 bases and J 8 bases; bases outside gene matches: 7. The CDR3 spans 14 residues. Germline CDR1 and CDR2: SNHLY and FYNNEI. CDR3 in amino acids: CASTPGLAGHEQFF. CDR3 in DNA: TGTGCCAGTACGCCGGGACTAGCGGGACATGAGCAGTTCTTC.

This clonotype was recorded a few times. The chain has TRBV28 and TRBJ1-5; 9 nucleotides line up with TRBD1. The CDR3 totals 17 residues. Germline CDR1 is MDHEN and CDR2 is SYDVKM. Trimming cost V 4 bases and J 2 bases; bases outside gene matches: 9. The CDR3 region has the DNA TGTGCCAGCAGTTCATACCCACAGGGGGCAGGCAATCAGCCCCAGCATTTT. Residues: CASSSYPQGAGNQPQHF.

In regard to this clonotype: This may come from a read error, since a much larger clone is one base off. The chain couples TRBV7-2 to TRBJ1-6; unclear D gene. The CDR3 length is 14 residues. V lost 1 base, J lost 9 bases, and 10 bases lay in between. The germline gives CDR1 SGHTA, CDR2 FQGNSA. The CDR3 here is CASSLGQFSSPLHF. The CDR3 bases are TGTGCCAGCAGCTTAGGTCAGTTTAGTTCACCCCTCCACTTT.

This chain's CDR3 is CASSVEDSNTEAFF. The CDR3 DNA reads TGTGCCAGCAGCGTAGAGGACAGTAACACTGAAGCTTTCTTT. This chain joins TRBV7-9 and TRBJ1-1; tentative D call: TRBD1 (6 bases). V was pared by 5 bases and J by 2 bases, with 12 bases between. The CDR3 loop spans 14 amino acids. CDR1 is SEHNR, CDR2 FQNEAQ, per germline (reference sequence).

The CDR3: CASSETGTSVFSNEQFF. CDR3 sequence (DNA): TGTGCCAGCAGCGAAACCGGGACTAGCGTTTTTTCCAATGAGCAGTTCTTC. The chain has TRBV11-2 and TRBJ2-1, with TRBD2 identical over 10 bases. The CDR3 totals 17 residues. After removal of 5 bases from V and 6 bases from J, the junction contained 13 bases not matched to a gene. CDR1 and CDR2 from the germline V gene are SGHAT and FQNNGV.

This clonotype was recorded many times. CDR3 bases: TGTGCCAGCAGCCTTGGACTAGCCGAGCGCTCCTACAATGAGCAGTTCTTC. Encoded protein: CASSLGLAERSYNEQFF. The V and J genes are TRBV12-3 or TRBV12-4 and TRBJ2-1, with 8 bases lining up with TRBD2. The CDR3 has 17 residues. The J segment lost 0 bases and the V segment lost 6 bases, leaving 10 bases of the junction unmatched.

The table lists this clonotype with a count of one. The genes are TRBV6-8 and TRBJ1-1; the match to TRBD1 covers 12 bases. Germline trimming cut 6 bases from V and 4 bases from J; bases unmatched to any gene: 6. CDR1 MNHGY and CDR2 SAAAGT come from the germline V gene. The CDR3 covers 15 residues. The CDR3 bases are TGTGCCAGCAGGCCGGGACAGGGGGCTGTCACTGAAGCTTTCTTT. Translating gives CASRPGQGAVTEAFF.

The chain carries TRBV6-2 or TRBV6-3 and TRBJ1-1; 8 nucleotides agree with TRBD1. V was pared by 6 bases and J by 2 bases, with 8 bases of the junction left unmatched. The CDR3 has 15 amino acids. CDR1 MNHEY and CDR2 SVGEGT come from the germline V gene. CDR3: CASRSPRGLNTEAFF. DNA for the CDR3: TGTGCCAGCAGGTCTCCCAGGGGGCTTAACACTGAAGCTTTCTTT.

This clonotype was detected ten times or more. The chain carries TRBV7-2 and TRBJ1-1; D is uncertain. With 3 bases removed from V and 0 bases from J, the gap between germline ends came to 14 bases. The CDR3 consists of 16 residues. The V gene's germline CDR1 is SGHTA and CDR2 FQGNSA. CDR3: CASSLMVAYLNTEAFF. The CDR3 DNA reads as TGTGCCAGCAGCTTGATGGTCGCTTACTTGAACACTGAAGCTTTCTTT.

The chain couples TRBV7-2 to TRBJ1-4; no reliable D call. Deletions cut 1 base from V and 1 base from J, with 13 bases between. From germline, CDR1 is SGHTA and CDR2 FQGNSA. CDR3 length: 17 residues. In nucleotides, the CDR3 is TGTGCCAGCAGCTTAGAGGTCAGCAGCGGAACTAATGAAAAACTGTTTTTT. Amino acid sequence: CASSLEVSSGTNEKLFF.

This chain joins TRBV20-1 and TRBJ2-5; 9 bases are a match to TRBD1. Germline trimming cut 6 bases from V and 4 bases from J; bases unmatched to any gene: 3. Germline loops: CDR1 DFQATT, CDR2 SNEGSKA (reference sequence). This CDR3 comprises 12 residues. The CDR3 sequence is CSADRGSETQYF. The CDR3 DNA follows: TGCAGTGCGGACAGGGGTTCAGAGACCCAGTACTTC.

In its sample, this clonotype was seen a few times. The chain uses TRBV7-2 and TRBJ1-1; no definite D call. Germline V CDR1 and CDR2: SGHTA, FQGNSA. The CDR3 consists of 16 residues. Deletions cut 1 base from V and 0 bases from J, with 12 bases between. The CDR3 loop is CASSLVGGQMNTEAFF. The CDR3 DNA reads TGTGCCAGCAGCTTAGTCGGCGGGCAGATGAACACTGAAGCTTTCTTT.

This clonotype was counted only a few times. The rearrangement links TRBV5-1 to TRBJ2-5; D remains unclear. The CDR3 sequence is 11 residues long. Trimming removed 7 bases at V and 5 bases at J, with 9 bases between. CDR1 SGHRS and CDR2 YFSETQ come from the germline V gene. CDR3 loop: CASWSGETQYF. CDR3 in DNA: TGCGCCAGCTGGAGTGGGGAGACCCAGTACTTC.

This clonotype has just a few counts. The chain is built from TRBV20-1 and TRBJ2-5; D perhaps matches TRBD2 (5 bases). This CDR3 has 13 residues. From germline, CDR1 is DFQATT and CDR2 SNEGSKA (reference sequence). V was cut by 2 bases and J by 3 bases, with 10 bases left in between. In nucleotides, the CDR3 is TGCAGTGCTAGACTGGGAGTCGAAGAGACCCAGTACTTC. It translates to CSARLGVEETQYF.

The rearrangement links TRBV11-3 to TRBJ2-3; TRBD2 agrees at 7 bases. Losses at the gene ends were 5 bases for V and 2 bases for J; bases not matched to a gene: 4. There are 14 residues in the CDR3. Germline lookup yields CDR1 SGHNT and CDR2 YENEEA. The CDR3 protein is CASSQRDLTDTQYF. The CDR3 DNA follows: TGTGCCAGCAGCCAGCGGGATCTCACAGATACGCAGTATTTT. Based on the CDR3 plus reference TRBV11-3 and TRBJ2-3, the full variable domain is EAGVVQSPRYKIIEKKQPVAFWCNPISGHNTLYWYLQNLGQGPELLIRYENEEAVDDSQLPKDRFSAERLKGVDSTLKIQPAELGDSAVYLCASSQRDLTDTQYFGPGTRLTVL.